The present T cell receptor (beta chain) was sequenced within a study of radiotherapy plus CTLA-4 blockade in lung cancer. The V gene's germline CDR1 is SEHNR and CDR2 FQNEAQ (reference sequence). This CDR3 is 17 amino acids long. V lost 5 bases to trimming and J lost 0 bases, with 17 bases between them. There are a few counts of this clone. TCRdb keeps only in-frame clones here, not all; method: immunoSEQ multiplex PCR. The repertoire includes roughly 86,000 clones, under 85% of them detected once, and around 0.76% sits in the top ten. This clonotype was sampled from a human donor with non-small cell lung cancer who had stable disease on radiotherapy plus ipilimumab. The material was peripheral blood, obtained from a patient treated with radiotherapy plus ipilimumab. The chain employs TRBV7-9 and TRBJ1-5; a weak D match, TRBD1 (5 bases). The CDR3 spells CASSLIQGPYSNQPQHF. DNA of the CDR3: TGTGCCAGCAGCCTCATTCAGGGACCCTATAGCAATCAGCCCCAGCATTTT.